Presented here are 20 T cell receptor beta chains from one specimen sequenced in a study of early T cells in non-severe SARS-CoV-2 infection. MiXCR, run by TCRdb on the 5' RACE reads, gives a single entry per CDR3 protein. The sample has about 61,000 distinct CDR3 sequences; 10% to 14% are singletons. Specimen: whole blood. The receptors were sampled from an adult who was a healthcare worker with PCR-confirmed SARS-CoV-2 infection or an uninfected control (not recorded which).

This clonotype has a count of ten or more. The rearrangement uses TRBV10-3 and TRBJ1-5; D ambiguous. The V end lost 3 bases, the J end lost 0 bases, and 3 bases lay between the germline ends. The CDR3 extends over 13 amino acids. Germline V gene sequence: CDR1 ENHRY, CDR2 SYGVKD. CDR3 residues: CAISDYSNQPQHF. The CDR3 nucleotides read TGTGCCATCAGTGACTATAGCAATCAGCCCCAGCATTTT.

The sample holds a few counts of this clonotype. The chain employs TRBV4-1 and TRBJ1-1; D perhaps matches TRBD1 (5 bases). There are 18 residues in the CDR3. V lost 4 bases and J 0 bases, leaving 21 bases between the germline ends. Germline lookup yields CDR1 MGHRA and CDR2 YSYEKL. This CDR3 reads CASSPFPVWGLLNTEAFF. For the CDR3, the DNA is TGCGCCAGCAGCCCGTTTCCTGTGTGGGGCTTGTTGAACACTGAAGCTTTCTTT.

The chain couples TRBV7-2 to TRBJ2-2, with D perhaps matching TRBD2 (5 bases). The V end lost 2 bases, the J end lost 3 bases, and 10 bases lay between the germline ends. The CDR3 extends over 15 amino acids. Germline CDR1 is SGHTA and CDR2 is FQGNSA. The CDR3 nucleotides are TGTGCCAGCAGCTTAATCCTGGGAGACACCGGGGAGCTGTTTTTT. Protein product: CASSLILGDTGELFF.

This clonotype was counted a few times. The rearrangement joins TRBV11-2 to TRBJ2-3; D may be TRBD2 (6 bases). Germline V gene data show CDR1 as SGHAT and CDR2 as FQNNGV. V shed 5 bases and J shed 0 bases, with 12 bases lying between them. The CDR3 is made up of 15 amino acids. CDR3 sequence: CASSISGSSTDTQYF. In DNA, the CDR3 is TGTGCCAGCAGCATAAGCGGGTCTAGCACAGATACGCAGTATTTT. The whole variable domain, filled in from reference TRBV11-2 and TRBJ2-3, reads EAGVAQSPRYKIIEKRQSVAFWCNPISGHATLYWYQQILGQGPKLLIQFQNNGVVDDSQLPKDRFSAERLKGVDSTLKIQPAKLEDSAVYLCASSISGSSTDTQYFGPGTRLTVL.

This clonotype was observed many times. The rearrangement links TRBV30 to TRBJ2-5, with 11 bases lining up with TRBD2. The CDR3 is made up of 16 amino acids. Germline CDR1 and CDR2: GTSNPN and SVGIG (reference sequence). After removal of 3 bases from V and 2 bases from J, the junction contained 8 bases not matched to a gene. Written as DNA, the CDR3 is TGTGCCTGGAGCGGACGACTAGCGGGGCTTCAAGAGACCCAGTACTTC. It encodes CAWSGRLAGLQETQYF.

This clonotype has just a few counts. The rearrangement links TRBV29-1 to TRBJ1-1, with D tentatively TRBD1 (6 bases). The CDR3 length is 16 residues. The ends were cut back, 6 bases at V and 2 bases at J, with 22 bases in the middle. Germline CDR1 SQVTM, CDR2 ANQGSEA. Written as DNA, the CDR3 is TGCAGCGTCCCCGTTCCCGAGGGGGGACTAAACACTGAAGCTTTCTTT. This translates into CSVPVPEGGLNTEAFF. Full variable domain (outside the CDR3, taken from reference TRBV29-1 and TRBJ1-1): SAVISQKPSRDICQRGTSLTIQCQVDSQVTMMFWYRQQPGQSLTLIATANQGSEATYESGFVIDKFPISRPNLTFSTLTVSNMSPEDSSIYLCSVPVPEGGLNTEAFFGQGTRLTVV.

This clonotype was recorded many times. V is TRBV5-4 and J is TRBJ2-3, with D perhaps TRBD1 (5 bases). This CDR3 is 14 amino acids long. Trimming cost V 4 bases and J 4 bases, with 13 bases left between them. Germline CDR1 SGHNT, CDR2 YYREEE (reference sequence). The chain's CDR3 is CASSPKEGADTQYF. The CDR3 DNA reads as TGTGCCAGCAGCCCGAAGGAAGGGGCAGATACGCAGTATTTT.

The rearrangement uses TRBV7-2 and TRBJ2-3; maybe TRBD1 (6 bases). The germline V gene encodes CDR1 SGHTA and CDR2 FQGNSA. V was pared by 2 bases and J by 2 bases, with 14 bases between. The CDR3 totals 16 residues. The CDR3 spells CASSLKRTALTDTQYF. Written as DNA, the CDR3 is TGTGCCAGCAGCTTAAAAAGGACAGCCCTCACAGATACGCAGTATTTT.

In this sample, this clonotype turned up many times. The chain employs TRBV3-2 and TRBJ1-2; TRBD1, as called in the table, went unchecked against the DNA. TRBV3-2 is an annotated pseudogene. The CDR3 is 16 residues long. CDR3 loop: CASSRGQGANVYGYTF. CDR3 bases: TGTGCCAGCAGCCGGGGACAGGGGGCGAATGTCTATGGCTACACCTTC.

The chain uses TRBV6-5 and TRBJ2-7, with D possibly matching TRBD2 (5 bases). V shed 5 bases and J shed 3 bases, with 17 bases lying between them. The CDR3 runs to 15 residues. CDR1 and CDR2 from the germline V gene are MNHEY and SVGAGI. The DNA of the CDR3 is TGTGCCAGCAGTAACCCCGGCGGGCCCAACTACGAGCAGTACTTC. Its translation: CASSNPGGPNYEQYF.

This clonotype occurred many times. V and J are TRBV7-9 and TRBJ2-5; perhaps TRBD2 as D (5 bases). From germline, CDR1 is SEHNR and CDR2 FQNEAQ (reference sequence). V lost 5 bases and J 2 bases, leaving 21 bases between the germline ends. This CDR3 has 17 residues. DNA for the CDR3: TGTGCCAGCAGCCCCCCTCGCGGACCGTCGGGGCAAGAGACCCAGTACTTC. This sequence encodes CASSPPRGPSGQETQYF.

The CDR3 sequence is CASSSRASGNTIYF. CDR3 nucleotide sequence: TGTGCCAGCAGCTCTCGGGCTTCTGGAAACACCATATATTTT. The chain joins TRBV11-3 to TRBJ1-3; D gene uncertain. Trimming took off 4 bases at V and 1 base at J, with 8 bases between the two ends. The CDR3 spans 14 residues. Germline V lookup: CDR1 SGHNT, CDR2 YENEEA. Variable domain in full (rest from reference TRBV11-3 and TRBJ1-3): EAGVVQSPRYKIIEKKQPVAFWCNPISGHNTLYWYLQNLGQGPELLIRYENEEAVDDSQLPKDRFSAERLKGVDSTLKIQPAELGDSAVYLCASSSRASGNTIYFGEGSWLTVV.

This clonotype was counted at least ten times. The V call is TRBV7-9, the J call TRBJ2-3; a weak D match, TRBD2 (7 bases). Germline CDR1 SEHNR, CDR2 FQNEAQ (reference sequence). This CDR3 comprises 15 residues. Trimming stripped 5 bases from V and 2 bases from J, with 14 bases between. The CDR3 reads CASSRGAGVTDTQYF. Written as DNA, the CDR3 is TGTGCCAGCAGCCGGGGGGCAGGGGTCACAGATACGCAGTATTTT.

The gene calls are TRBV11-2 and TRBJ2-7, with TRBD1 identical over 12 bases. J was trimmed by 3 bases and V by 5 bases; bases with no gene match: 8. Per the germline V gene, CDR1 is SGHAT and CDR2 is FQNNGV. The length of the CDR3 is 16 residues. The DNA for the CDR3 is TGTGCCAGCAGCGGCGCCGGGACAGGGGGCAACTACGAGCAGTACTTC. Protein product: CASSGAGTGGNYEQYF. The full variable domain, its missing parts supplied by reference TRBV11-2 and TRBJ2-7, is EAGVAQSPRYKIIEKRQSVAFWCNPISGHATLYWYQQILGQGPKLLIQFQNNGVVDDSQLPKDRFSAERLKGVDSTLKIQPAKLEDSAVYLCASSGAGTGGNYEQYFGPGTRLTVT.

The chain couples TRBV7-2 to TRBJ2-5; no firm D call. The V end was cut by 2 bases, the J end by 1 base, with 8 bases between. Germline CDR1 and CDR2: SGHTA and FQGNSA. This CDR3 comprises 14 residues. CDR3 nucleotides: TGTGCCAGCAGCTTAAATTGGGCCCAAGAGACCCAGTACTTC. As protein: CASSLNWAQETQYF.

Many counts were recorded for this clonotype. The V call is TRBV2, the J call TRBJ2-3, with D possibly TRBD1 on 5 matching bases. Trimming cost V 5 bases and J 3 bases, with 21 bases left between them. CDR3 length: 17 amino acids. The V gene's germline CDR1 is SNHLY and CDR2 FYNNEI. As DNA, the CDR3 is TGTGCCAGCAGTTCTAAACCGCAGGGATTCAGGACAGATACGCAGTATTTT. Amino acids: CASSSKPQGFRTDTQYF.

The chain employs TRBV29-1 and TRBJ2-3; D not certain. Deletions cut 6 bases from V and 5 bases from J, with 9 bases between. The CDR3 spans 11 residues. Germline-derived CDR1 and CDR2 are SQVTM and ANQGSEA. In nucleotides, the CDR3 is TGCAGCGTCGGAAGCGTAGATACGCAGTATTTT. Protein sequence: CSVGSVDTQYF.

In its sample, this clonotype was seen a few times. The chain uses TRBV12-3 or TRBV12-4 and TRBJ1-1; D possibly corresponds to TRBD1 (6 bases). Trimming took 5 bases from V and 2 from J, leaving 21 bases between them. The CDR3 runs 17 residues. The CDR3, as DNA: TGTGCCAGCAGTCCAACGACAGGTGGCAAGACAAACACTGAAGCTTTCTTT. As protein: CASSPTTGGKTNTEAFF.

This clonotype has ten or more counts. This CDR3 is CASSKQGTTYEQYF. The CDR3 nucleotides are TGTGCCAGCAGTAAACAGGGGACAACCTACGAGCAGTACTTC. The chain carries TRBV28 and TRBJ2-7; 7 bases map to TRBD1. The CDR3 is made up of 14 amino acids. V lost 5 bases and J lost 2; bases outside the gene matches: 6. Germline V CDR1 and CDR2: MDHEN, SYDVKM. Variable domain in full (rest from reference TRBV28 and TRBJ2-7): DVKVTQSSRYLVKRTGEKVFLECVQDMDHENMFWYRQDPGLGLRLIYFSYDVKMKEKGDIPEGYSVSREKKERFSLILESASTNQTSMYLCASSKQGTTYEQYFGPGTRLTVT.

The V call is TRBV2, the J call TRBJ2-1; tentatively, D is TRBD1 (5 bases). From germline, CDR1 is SNHLY and CDR2 FYNNEI. The CDR3 is 17 amino acids. V was pared by 5 bases and J by 5 bases, with 22 bases between. The chain's CDR3 is CASSNGAGPRGDNEQFF. As DNA, the CDR3 is TGTGCCAGCAGTAACGGAGCAGGGCCCCGCGGAGACAATGAGCAGTTCTTC.